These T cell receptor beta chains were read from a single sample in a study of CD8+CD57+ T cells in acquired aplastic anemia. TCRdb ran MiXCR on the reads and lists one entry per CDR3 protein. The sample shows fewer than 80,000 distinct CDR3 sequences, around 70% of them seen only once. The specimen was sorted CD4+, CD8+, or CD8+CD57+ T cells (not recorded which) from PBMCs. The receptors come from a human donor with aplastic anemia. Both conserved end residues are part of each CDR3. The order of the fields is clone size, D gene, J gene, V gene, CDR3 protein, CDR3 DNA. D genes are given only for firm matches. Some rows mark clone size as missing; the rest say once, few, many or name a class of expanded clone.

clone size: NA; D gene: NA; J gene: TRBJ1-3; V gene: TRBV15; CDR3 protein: CATSRDTGDTIYF; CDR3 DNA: TGTGCCACCAGCAGAGATACTGGAGACACCATATATTTT
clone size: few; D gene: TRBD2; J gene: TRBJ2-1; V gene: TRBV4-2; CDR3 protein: CASSQDTLAGGYNEQFF; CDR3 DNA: TGTGCCAGCAGCCAAGATACACTAGCGGGGGGGTACAATGAGCAGTTCTTC
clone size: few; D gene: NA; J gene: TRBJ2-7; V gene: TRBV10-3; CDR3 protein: CAISETGDSSYEQYF; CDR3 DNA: TGTGCCATCAGTGAGACGGGGGATAGCTCCTACGAGCAGTACTTC
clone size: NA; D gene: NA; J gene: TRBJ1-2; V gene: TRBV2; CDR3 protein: CAFRQTFYGYTF; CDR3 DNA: TGTGCCTTCAGACAGACCTTCTATGGCTACACCTTC
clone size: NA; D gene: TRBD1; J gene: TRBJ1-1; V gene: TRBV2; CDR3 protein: CASSFHRGAEAFF; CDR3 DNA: TGTGCCAGCAGTTTCCACAGGGGGGCTGAAGCTTTCTTT
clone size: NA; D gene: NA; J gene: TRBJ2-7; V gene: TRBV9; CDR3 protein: CASSPGGGAGWDEQYF; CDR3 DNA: TGTGCCAGCAGCCCCGGAGGGGGCGCAGGGTGGGACGAGCAGTACTTC
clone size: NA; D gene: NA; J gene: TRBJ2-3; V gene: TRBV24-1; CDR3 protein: CATSDLGGTRTDTQYF; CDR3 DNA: TGTGCCACCAGTGATTTAGGCGGGACCCGCACAGATACGCAGTATTTT
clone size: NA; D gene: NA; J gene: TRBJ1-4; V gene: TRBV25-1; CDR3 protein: CASSGGGATNEKLFF; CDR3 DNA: TGTGCCAGCAGCGGGGGGGGAGCAACTAATGAAAAACTGTTTTTT
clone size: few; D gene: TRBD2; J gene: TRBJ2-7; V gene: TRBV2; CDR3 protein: CASSEAPQGLAGVTFYEQYF; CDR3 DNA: TGTGCCAGCAGTGAAGCTCCACAGGGGCTAGCGGGAGTCACCTTCTACGAGCAGTACTTC
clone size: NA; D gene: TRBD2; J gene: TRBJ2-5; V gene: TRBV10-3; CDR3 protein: CAISGGTGTSGGETQYF; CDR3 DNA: TGTGCCATCAGTGGGGGGACCGGGACTAGCGGGGGAGAGACCCAGTACTTC